The next 16 T cell receptor beta chains were all read from a single sample in a study of blood T cell repertoires in COVID-19. Assay: immunoSEQ multiplex PCR; the TCRdb copy retains only in-frame clones and omits some. Of about 250,000 clones in the sample, roughly 80% were seen once. The sample consisted of peripheral blood. The receptors shown here come from a man at least 80 years old with acute or convalescent COVID-19.

The chain uses TRBV5-8 and TRBJ2-3; TRBD1 aligns across 8 bases. V lost 2 bases, J lost 6 bases, and 5 bases stayed unmatched. The CDR3 consists of 14 residues. Germline V gives CDR1 SGHTS, CDR2 YDEGEE. The CDR3 protein is CASSFGQGGDTQYF. DNA for the CDR3: TGTGCCAGCAGCTTTGGACAGGGCGGCGATACGCAGTATTTT.

This clone showed up just once. CDR3 coding DNA: TGCAGCGCGTCCCAGGGGGAGGTCTACGAGCAGTACTTC. Translated: CSASQGEVYEQYF. The chain links TRBV29-1 to TRBJ2-7, with TRBD1 as a possible D gene (7 bases). Trimming cost V 7 bases and J 3 bases, with 16 bases left between them. The V gene's germline CDR1 is SQVTM and CDR2 ANQGSEA. The CDR3 length is 13 residues.

The chain joins TRBV24-1 to TRBJ2-1; 10 bases agree with TRBD2. V shed 1 base and J 1 base; nucleotides not matched to a gene: 0. Germline CDR1 is KGHDR and CDR2 is SFDVKD. CDR3 length: 16 amino acids. CDR3 sequence reads: CATSDLAGGSYNEQFF. The CDR3 nucleotides are TGTGCCACCAGTGATTTAGCGGGGGGGTCCTACAATGAGCAGTTCTTC.

This clone came up a few times. The genes are TRBV10-3 and TRBJ1-5; TRBD1 might be the D (6 bases). Trimming cost V 3 bases and J 7 bases, with 16 bases left between them. The CDR3 extends over 15 amino acids. Germline loops: CDR1 ENHRY, CDR2 SYGVKD. CDR3 residues: CAISDPTGIGQPQHF. The CDR3 region has the DNA TGTGCCATCAGTGACCCGACAGGAATTGGGCAGCCCCAGCATTTT.

The J gene is TRBJ2-1, the V gene TRBV4-2, with TRBD2 identical over 10 bases. V trimming: 1 base; J trimming: 8 bases; junction bases outside the gene matches: 5. This CDR3 contains 15 residues. CDR1 and CDR2 from the germline V gene are LGHNA and YNFKEQ. The CDR3: CASSQGAGGPYEQFF. The CDR3 coding sequence is TGTGCCAGCAGCCAAGGAGCGGGAGGGCCCTATGAGCAGTTCTTC.

This sequence joins TRBV2 and TRBJ2-6, with D unresolved. V shed 7 bases and J shed 0 bases, with 16 bases lying between them. CDR1 SNHLY and CDR2 FYNNEI come from the germline V gene. This CDR3 spans 17 amino acids. This chain's CDR3 is CASTILNLSSGANVLTF. The CDR3 DNA sequence: TGTGCCAGCACCATCCTGAACTTGAGCTCTGGGGCCAACGTCCTGACTTTC.

The chain links TRBV18 to TRBJ1-2; D remains ambiguous. V was clipped by 3 bases and J by 1 base, with 6 bases between them. The CDR3 spans 13 residues. Germline CDR1 reads KGHSH; CDR2 reads LQKENI. The CDR3 coding sequence is TGTGCCAGCTCACCGGCGGATAACTATGGCTACACCTTC. This encodes CASSPADNYGYTF. Complete variable domain (other parts from reference TRBV18 and TRBJ1-2): NAGVMQNPRHLVRRRGQEARLRCSPMKGHSHVYWYRQLPEEGLKFMVYLQKENIIDESGMPKERFSAEFPKEGPSILRIQQVVRGDSAAYFCASSPADNYGYTFGSGTRLTVV.

To note about this clone: The same CDR3 arises from other DNA sequences in this sample as well. This chain joins TRBV7-2 and TRBJ1-2, with 7 bases lining up with TRBD1. This CDR3 has 15 residues. From germline, CDR1 is SGHTA and CDR2 FQGNSA. V dropped 3 bases and J dropped 8; count of bases not matched to a gene: 12. CDR3 DNA sequence: TGTGCCAGCAGCTTGTCGCAGGGGGAACTATACGGCTACACCTTC. Translating gives CASSLSQGELYGYTF.

This clone was observed a handful of times. The chain uses TRBV5-1 and TRBJ1-4; 10 bases fit TRBD1. The CDR3 loop spans 16 amino acids. Looked up from germline, CDR1 is SGHRS and CDR2 is YFSETQ. V lost 4 bases to trimming and J lost 5 bases; unmatched junction nucleotides: 8. This CDR3 is CASSLQDRGSNEKLFF. For the CDR3, the DNA is TGCGCCAGCAGCCTACAGGACAGGGGGTCCAATGAAAAACTGTTTTTT. Drawing the rest from reference TRBV5-1 and TRBJ1-4, the complete variable domain is KAGVTQTPRYLIKTRGQQVTLSCSPISGHRSVSWYQQTPGQGLQFLFEYFSETQRNKGNFPGRFSGRQFSNSRSEMNVSTLELGDSALYLCASSLQDRGSNEKLFFGSGTQLSVL.

The chain couples TRBV5-1 to TRBJ2-7; TRBD1 agrees at 9 bases. V lost 4 bases to trimming and J lost 6 bases; unmatched junction nucleotides: 17. The CDR3 length is 17 residues. Germline values: CDR1 SGHRS, CDR2 YFSETQ. This CDR3 is CASSASRDRAPYGEQYF. The CDR3 DNA reads as TGCGCCAGCAGCGCGTCCCGGGACAGGGCCCCGTACGGCGAGCAGTACTTC.

The genes are TRBV27 and TRBJ2-5; TRBD2 is a possible D gene (5 bases). Germline CDR1 and CDR2: MNHEY and SMNVEV (reference sequence). This CDR3 comprises 15 residues. V was trimmed by 3 bases and J by 1 base, leaving 12 bases between them. The CDR3, as DNA: TGTGCCAGCAGTTTCATTCCTACTAGCCAAGAGACCCAGTACTTC. Its translation is CASSFIPTSQETQYF.

The rearrangement uses TRBV7-2 and TRBJ2-3; D gene uncertain. Looked up from germline, CDR1 is SGHTA and CDR2 is FQGNSA. V lost 4 bases and J lost 1, with 12 bases in between. CDR3 size: 15 residues. The CDR3 nucleotides read TGTGCCAGCAGCTACCTAGGCCCAGGCACAGATACGCAGTATTTT. It specifies CASSYLGPGTDTQYF. Supplemented by reference TRBV7-2 and TRBJ2-3, the full variable domain reads GAGVSQSPSNKVTEKGKDVELRCDPISGHTALYWYRQSLGQGLEFLIYFQGNSAPDKSGLPSDRFSAERTGGSVSTLTIQRTQQEDSAVYLCASSYLGPGTDTQYFGPGTRLTVL.

The V call is TRBV18, the J call TRBJ1-2, with D tentatively TRBD1 (6 bases). Between the trimmed V and J ends, which lost 2 bases and 5 bases, there was a span of 15 bases. From germline, CDR1 is KGHSH and CDR2 LQKENI. CDR3 length: 15 amino acids. For the CDR3, the DNA is TGTGCCAGCTCACCATCCCAGGGGCGAACGTATGGCTACACCTTC. It translates to CASSPSQGRTYGYTF.

This rearrangement joins TRBV5-8 to TRBJ2-1, with 9 bases aligning to TRBD2. Germline CDR1 reads SGHTS; CDR2 reads YDEGEE. The ends lost 0 bases at V and 4 bases at J; junction bases unmatched: 2. This CDR3 has 15 residues. The CDR3 bases are TGTGCCAGCAGCTTGGACGCGGGGGGGTACAATGAGCAGTTCTTC. Its translation: CASSLDAGGYNEQFF.

The chain recombines TRBV12-5 with TRBJ1-5; D perhaps matches TRBD1 (6 bases). The CDR3 consists of 18 residues. Per the germline V gene, CDR1 is LGHNT and CDR2 is FRNRAP. V was pared by 2 bases and J by 1 base, with 18 bases between. In nucleotides, the CDR3 is TGTGCTAGTGGTTTGCGGTTGACAGGTAGTAGAAGCAATCAGCCCCAGCATTTT. Translated, it gives CASGLRLTGSRSNQPQHF.

This chain links TRBV30 with TRBJ2-7, with a weak D call TRBD2 (6 bases). CDR1 is GTSNPN and CDR2 is SVGIG in the germline V gene (reference sequence). The CDR3 is 16 amino acids. V gave up 3 bases and J gave up 3 bases, with 21 bases separating them. Written as DNA, the CDR3 is TGTGCCTGGAGAAATCTCCGTGACGGGAGCTACTACGAGCAGTACTTC. It translates to CAWRNLRDGSYYEQYF.